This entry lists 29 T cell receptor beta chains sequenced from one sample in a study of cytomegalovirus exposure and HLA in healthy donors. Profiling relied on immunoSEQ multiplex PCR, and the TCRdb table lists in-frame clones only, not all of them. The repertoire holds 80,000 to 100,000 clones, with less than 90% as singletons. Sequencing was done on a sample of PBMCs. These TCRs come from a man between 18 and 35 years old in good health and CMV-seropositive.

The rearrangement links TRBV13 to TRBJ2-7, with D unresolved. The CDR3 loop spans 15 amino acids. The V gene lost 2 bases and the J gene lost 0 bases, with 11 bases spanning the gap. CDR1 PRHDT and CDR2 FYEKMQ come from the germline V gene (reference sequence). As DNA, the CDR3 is TGTGCCAGCAGCTTATCGCGCGGAAGCTCCTACGAGCAGTACTTC. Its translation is CASSLSRGSSYEQYF.

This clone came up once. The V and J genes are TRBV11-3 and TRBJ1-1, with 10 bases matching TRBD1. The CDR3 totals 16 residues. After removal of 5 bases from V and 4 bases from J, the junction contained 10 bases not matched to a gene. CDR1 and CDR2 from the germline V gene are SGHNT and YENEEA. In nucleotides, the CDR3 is TGTGCCAGCAGCCCCGGGACAGGGGACGTGCGCACTGAAGCTTTCTTT. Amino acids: CASSPGTGDVRTEAFF.

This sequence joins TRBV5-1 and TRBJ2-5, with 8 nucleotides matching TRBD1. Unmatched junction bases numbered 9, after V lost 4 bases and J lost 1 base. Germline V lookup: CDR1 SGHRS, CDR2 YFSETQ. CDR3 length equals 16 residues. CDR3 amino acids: CASSPTGGTVQETQYF. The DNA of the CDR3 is TGCGCCAGCAGCCCAACAGGGGGGACAGTCCAAGAGACCCAGTACTTC.

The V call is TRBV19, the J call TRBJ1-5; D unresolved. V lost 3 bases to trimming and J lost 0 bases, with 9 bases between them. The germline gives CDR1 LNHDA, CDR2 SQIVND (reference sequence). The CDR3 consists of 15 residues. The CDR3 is CASSIRVYSNQPQHF. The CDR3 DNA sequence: TGTGCCAGTAGTATCCGGGTGTATAGCAATCAGCCCCAGCATTTT.

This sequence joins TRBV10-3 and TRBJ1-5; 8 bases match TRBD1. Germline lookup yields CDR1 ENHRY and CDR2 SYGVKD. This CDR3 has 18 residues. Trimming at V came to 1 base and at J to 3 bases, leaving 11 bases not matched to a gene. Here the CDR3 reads CAISEYRGIDAANQPQHF. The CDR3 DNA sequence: TGTGCCATCAGTGAGTACAGGGGGATAGACGCTGCCAATCAGCCCCAGCATTTT.

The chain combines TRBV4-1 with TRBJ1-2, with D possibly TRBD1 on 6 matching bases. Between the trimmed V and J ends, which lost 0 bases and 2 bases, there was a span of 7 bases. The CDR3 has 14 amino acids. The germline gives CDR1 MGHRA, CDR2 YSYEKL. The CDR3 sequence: CASSQETGNYGYTF. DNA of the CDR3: TGCGCCAGCAGCCAAGAAACAGGGAACTATGGCTACACCTTC.

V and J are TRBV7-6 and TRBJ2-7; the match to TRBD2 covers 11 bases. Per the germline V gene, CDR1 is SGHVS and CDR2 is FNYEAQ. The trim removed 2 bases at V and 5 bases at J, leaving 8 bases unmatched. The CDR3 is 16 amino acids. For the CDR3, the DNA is TGTGCCAGCAGCTTATACCAGACTAGCGGGGTTGACGAGCAGTACTTC. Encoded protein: CASSLYQTSGVDEQYF.

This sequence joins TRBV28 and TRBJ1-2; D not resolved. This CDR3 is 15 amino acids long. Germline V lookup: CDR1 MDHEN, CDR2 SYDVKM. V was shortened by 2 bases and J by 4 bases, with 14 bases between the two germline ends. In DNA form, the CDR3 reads TGTGCCAGCAGTTTAGGGCCCGAGAGATTCTATGGCTACACCTTC. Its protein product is CASSLGPERFYGYTF.

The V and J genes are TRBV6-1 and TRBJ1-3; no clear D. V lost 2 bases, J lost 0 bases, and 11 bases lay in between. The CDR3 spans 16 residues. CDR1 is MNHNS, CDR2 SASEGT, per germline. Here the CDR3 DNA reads TGTGCCAGCAGTGAATTGGCGGCCCCCTCTGGAAACACCATATATTTT. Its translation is CASSELAAPSGNTIYF.

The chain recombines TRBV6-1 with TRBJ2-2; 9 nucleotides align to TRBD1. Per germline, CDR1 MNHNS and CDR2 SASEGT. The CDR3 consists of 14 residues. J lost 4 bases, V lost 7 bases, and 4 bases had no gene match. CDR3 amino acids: CASTDRGGTGELFF. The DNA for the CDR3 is TGTGCCAGCACGGACAGGGGCGGCACCGGGGAGCTGTTTTTT.

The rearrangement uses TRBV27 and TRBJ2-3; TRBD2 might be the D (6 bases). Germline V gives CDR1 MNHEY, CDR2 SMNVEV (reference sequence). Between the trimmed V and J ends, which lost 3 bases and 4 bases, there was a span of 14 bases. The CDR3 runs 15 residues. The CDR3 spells CASSFFGGDPDTQYF. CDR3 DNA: TGTGCCAGCAGTTTTTTCGGAGGGGACCCAGATACGCAGTATTTT.

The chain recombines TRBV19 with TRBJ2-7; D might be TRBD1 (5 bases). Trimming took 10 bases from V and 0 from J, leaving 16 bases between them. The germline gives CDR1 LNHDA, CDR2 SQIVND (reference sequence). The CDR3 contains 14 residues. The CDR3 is CATSQVRSSYEQYF. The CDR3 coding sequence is TGTGCCACCTCACAGGTTAGGAGCTCCTACGAGCAGTACTTC.

DNA of the CDR3: TGTGCCAGCAGGCGGACTAGCGGTTACCAAGAGACCCAGTACTTC. It yields the protein CASRRTSGYQETQYF. The chain links TRBV2 to TRBJ2-5; 10 bases are a match to TRBD2. Germline loops: CDR1 SNHLY, CDR2 FYNNEI. The V gene end was trimmed by 6 bases and the J gene end by 0 bases; junction bases not matched to a gene: 4. The CDR3 sequence is 15 residues long.

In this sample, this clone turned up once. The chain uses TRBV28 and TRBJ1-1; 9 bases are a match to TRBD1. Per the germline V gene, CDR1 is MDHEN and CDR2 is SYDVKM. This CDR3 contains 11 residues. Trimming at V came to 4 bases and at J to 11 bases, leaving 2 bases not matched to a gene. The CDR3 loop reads CASSSDRGAFF. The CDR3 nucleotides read TGTGCCAGCAGTTCAGACAGGGGGGCTTTCTTT.

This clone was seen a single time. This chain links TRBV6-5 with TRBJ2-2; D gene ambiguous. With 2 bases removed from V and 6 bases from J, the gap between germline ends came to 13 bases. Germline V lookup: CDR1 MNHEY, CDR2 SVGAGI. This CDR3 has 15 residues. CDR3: CASSYVRVVSGELFF. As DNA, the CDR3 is TGTGCCAGCAGTTACGTTCGTGTAGTTTCCGGGGAGCTGTTTTTT.

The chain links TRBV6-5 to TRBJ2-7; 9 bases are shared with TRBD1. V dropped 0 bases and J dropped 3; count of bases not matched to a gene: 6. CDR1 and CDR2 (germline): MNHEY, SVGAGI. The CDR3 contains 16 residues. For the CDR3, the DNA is TGTGCCAGCAGTTACTCAATCGGGACAGGGAGCTACGAGCAGTACTTC. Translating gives CASSYSIGTGSYEQYF.

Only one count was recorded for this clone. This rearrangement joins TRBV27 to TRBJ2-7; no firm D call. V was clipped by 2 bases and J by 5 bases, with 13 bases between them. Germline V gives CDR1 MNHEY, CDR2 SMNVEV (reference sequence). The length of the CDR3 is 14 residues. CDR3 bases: TGTGCCAGCAGTTTAGGTGGGTCACGGGACGAGCAGTACTTC. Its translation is CASSLGGSRDEQYF.

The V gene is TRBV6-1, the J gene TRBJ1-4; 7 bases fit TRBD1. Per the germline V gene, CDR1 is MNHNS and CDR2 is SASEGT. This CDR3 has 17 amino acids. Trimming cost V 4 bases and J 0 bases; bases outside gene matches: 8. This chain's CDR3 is CASSGGDRFATNEKLFF. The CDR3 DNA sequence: TGTGCCAGCAGTGGAGGGGACAGATTTGCAACTAATGAAAAACTGTTTTTT.

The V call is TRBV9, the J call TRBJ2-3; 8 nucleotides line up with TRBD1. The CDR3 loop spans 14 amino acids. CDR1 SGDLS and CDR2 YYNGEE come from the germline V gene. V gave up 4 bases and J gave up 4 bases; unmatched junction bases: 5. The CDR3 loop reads CASSPRQGPDTQYF. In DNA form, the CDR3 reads TGTGCCAGCAGCCCCAGACAGGGGCCAGATACGCAGTATTTT.

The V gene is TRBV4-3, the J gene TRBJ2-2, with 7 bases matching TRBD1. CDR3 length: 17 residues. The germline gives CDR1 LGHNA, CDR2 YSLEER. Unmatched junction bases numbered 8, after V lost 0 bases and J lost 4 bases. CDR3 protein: CASSQELGGAGTGELFF. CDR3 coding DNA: TGCGCCAGCAGCCAAGAACTAGGGGGCGCGGGCACCGGGGAGCTGTTTTTT.

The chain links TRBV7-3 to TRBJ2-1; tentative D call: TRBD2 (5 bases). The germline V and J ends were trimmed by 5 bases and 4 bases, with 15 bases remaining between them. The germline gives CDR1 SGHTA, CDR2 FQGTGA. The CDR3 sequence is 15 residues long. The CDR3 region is CASSPTSQSYNEQFF. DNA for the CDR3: TGTGCCAGCAGCCCTACTAGTCAAAGTTACAATGAGCAGTTCTTC.

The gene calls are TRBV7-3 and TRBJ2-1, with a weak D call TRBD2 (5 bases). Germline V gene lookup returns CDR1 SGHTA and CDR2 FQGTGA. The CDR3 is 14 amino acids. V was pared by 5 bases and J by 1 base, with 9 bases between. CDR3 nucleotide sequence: TGTGCCAGCAGCCCCGGGGAGTCCTACAATGAGCAGTTCTTC. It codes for CASSPGESYNEQFF.

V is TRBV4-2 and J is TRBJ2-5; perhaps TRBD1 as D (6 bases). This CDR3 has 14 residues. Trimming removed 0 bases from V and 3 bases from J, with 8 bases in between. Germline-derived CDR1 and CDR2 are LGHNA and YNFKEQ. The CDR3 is CASSQEDSEETQYF. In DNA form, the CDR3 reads TGTGCCAGCAGCCAAGAGGACAGCGAAGAGACCCAGTACTTC.

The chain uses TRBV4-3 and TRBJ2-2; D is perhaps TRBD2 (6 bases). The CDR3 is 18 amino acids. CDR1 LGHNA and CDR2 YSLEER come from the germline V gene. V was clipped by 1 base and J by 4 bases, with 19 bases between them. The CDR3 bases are TGCGCCAGCAGCCAAGCCGGGAGCCAGACTCTAACCACCGGGGAGCTGTTTTTT. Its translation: CASSQAGSQTLTTGELFF.

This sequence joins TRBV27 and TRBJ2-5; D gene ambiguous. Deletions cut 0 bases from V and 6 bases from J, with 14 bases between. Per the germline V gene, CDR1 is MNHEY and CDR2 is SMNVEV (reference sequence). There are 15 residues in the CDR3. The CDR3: CASSLSLAVQKTQYF. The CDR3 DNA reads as TGTGCCAGCAGTTTATCGCTGGCAGTACAAAAGACCCAGTACTTC.

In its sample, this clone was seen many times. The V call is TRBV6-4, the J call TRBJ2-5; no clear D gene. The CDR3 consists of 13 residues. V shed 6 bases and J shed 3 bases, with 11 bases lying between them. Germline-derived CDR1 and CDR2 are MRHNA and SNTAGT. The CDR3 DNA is TGTGCCAGCAGCCAAACAGAAGAAGAGACCCAGTACTTC. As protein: CASSQTEEETQYF.

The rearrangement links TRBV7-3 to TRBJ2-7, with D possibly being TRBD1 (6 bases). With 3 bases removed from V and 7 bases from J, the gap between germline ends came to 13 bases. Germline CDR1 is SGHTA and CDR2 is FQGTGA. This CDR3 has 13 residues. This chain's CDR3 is CASSLSGTQEQYF. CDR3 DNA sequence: TGTGCCAGCAGCTTGAGTGGGACACAAGAGCAGTACTTC.

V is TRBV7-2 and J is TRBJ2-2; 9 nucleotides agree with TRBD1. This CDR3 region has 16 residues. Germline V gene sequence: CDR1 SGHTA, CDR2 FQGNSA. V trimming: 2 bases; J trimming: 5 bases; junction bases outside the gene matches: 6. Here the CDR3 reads CASSLKGTGHTGELFF. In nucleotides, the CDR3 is TGTGCCAGCAGCTTAAAGGGGACAGGGCATACCGGGGAGCTGTTTTTT.

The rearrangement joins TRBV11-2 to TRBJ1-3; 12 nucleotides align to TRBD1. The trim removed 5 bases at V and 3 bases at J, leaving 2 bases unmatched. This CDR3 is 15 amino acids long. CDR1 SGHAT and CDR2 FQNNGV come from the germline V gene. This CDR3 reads CASSRDRGHGNTIYF. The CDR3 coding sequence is TGTGCCAGCAGCCGGGACAGGGGGCATGGAAACACCATATATTTT.